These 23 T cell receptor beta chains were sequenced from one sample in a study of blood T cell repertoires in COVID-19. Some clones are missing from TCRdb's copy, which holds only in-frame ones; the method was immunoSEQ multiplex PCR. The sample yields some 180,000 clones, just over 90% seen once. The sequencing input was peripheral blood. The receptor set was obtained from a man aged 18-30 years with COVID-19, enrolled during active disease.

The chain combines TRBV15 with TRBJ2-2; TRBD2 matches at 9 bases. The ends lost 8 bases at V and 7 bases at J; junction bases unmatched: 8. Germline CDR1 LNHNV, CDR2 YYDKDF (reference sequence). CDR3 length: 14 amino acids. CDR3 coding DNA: TGTGCCACCGCGGCGGGAGGGGCAGGCGGGGAGCTGTTTTTT. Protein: CATAAGGAGGELFF.

CDR3 protein: CASRTGGIYEQYF. The CDR3 region has the DNA TGTGCCAGCAGAACAGGGGGAATCTACGAGCAGTACTTC. The chain uses TRBV28 and TRBJ2-7; 8 bases match TRBD1. This CDR3 is 13 amino acids long. After removal of 6 bases from V and 3 bases from J, the junction contained 4 bases not matched to a gene. The germline V gene has CDR1 MDHEN and CDR2 SYDVKM.

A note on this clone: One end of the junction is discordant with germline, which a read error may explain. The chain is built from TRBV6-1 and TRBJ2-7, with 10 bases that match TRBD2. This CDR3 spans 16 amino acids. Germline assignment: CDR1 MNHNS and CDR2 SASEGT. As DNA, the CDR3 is TGTGCCAGCAGTCAAGCCACTAGCGGGGCAACCTACGAGCAGTACTTC. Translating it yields CASSQATSGATYEQYF.

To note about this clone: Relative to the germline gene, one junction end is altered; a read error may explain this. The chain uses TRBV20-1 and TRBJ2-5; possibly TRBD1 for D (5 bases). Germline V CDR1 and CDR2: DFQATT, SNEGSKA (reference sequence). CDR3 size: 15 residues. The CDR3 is CSASEDQGLQGTQYF. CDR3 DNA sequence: TGCAGTGCCAGTGAAGATCAGGGCTTGCAAGGGACCCAGTACTTC.

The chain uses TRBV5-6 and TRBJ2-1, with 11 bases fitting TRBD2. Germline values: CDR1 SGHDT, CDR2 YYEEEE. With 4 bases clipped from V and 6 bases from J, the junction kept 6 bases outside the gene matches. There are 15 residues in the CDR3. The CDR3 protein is CASSITSGSGNEQFF. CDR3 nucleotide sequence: TGTGCCAGCAGCATTACTAGCGGGAGTGGCAATGAGCAGTTCTTC.

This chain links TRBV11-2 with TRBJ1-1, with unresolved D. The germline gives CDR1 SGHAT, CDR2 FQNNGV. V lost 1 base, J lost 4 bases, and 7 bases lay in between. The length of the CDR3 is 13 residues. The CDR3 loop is CASSLVTGTEAFF. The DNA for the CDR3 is TGTGCCAGCAGCTTAGTCACCGGCACTGAAGCTTTCTTT.

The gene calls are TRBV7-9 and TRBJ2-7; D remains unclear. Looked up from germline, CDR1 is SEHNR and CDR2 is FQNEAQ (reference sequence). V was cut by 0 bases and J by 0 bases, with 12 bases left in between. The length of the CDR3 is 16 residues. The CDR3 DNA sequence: TGTGCCAGCAGCTTAGCGCTGGGTCAGGTCTCCTACGAGCAGTACTTC. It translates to CASSLALGQVSYEQYF.

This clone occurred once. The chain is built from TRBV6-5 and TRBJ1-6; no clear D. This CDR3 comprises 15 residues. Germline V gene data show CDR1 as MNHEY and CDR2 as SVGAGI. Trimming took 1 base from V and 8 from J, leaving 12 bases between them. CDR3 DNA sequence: TGTGCCAGCAGTTACTACAGTACAGCCCATTCACCCCTCCACTTT. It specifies CASSYYSTAHSPLHF.

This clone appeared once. CDR3 amino acids: CASGWGETASGYTF. The CDR3, as DNA: TGTGCCAGTGGTTGGGGGGAGACAGCTTCTGGCTACACCTTC. The rearrangement joins TRBV25-1 to TRBJ1-2; possible D gene TRBD1, 5 bases. V gave up 9 bases and J gave up 7 bases, with 21 bases separating them. Germline V gene lookup returns CDR1 MGHDK and CDR2 SYGVNS. The CDR3 runs 14 residues.

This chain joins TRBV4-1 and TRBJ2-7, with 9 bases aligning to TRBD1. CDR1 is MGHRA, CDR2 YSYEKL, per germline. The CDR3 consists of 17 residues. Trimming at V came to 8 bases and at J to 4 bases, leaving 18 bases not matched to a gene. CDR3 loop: CASLPLLRDRDPYEQYF. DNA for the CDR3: TGCGCCAGCCTCCCCCTCCTCCGGGACAGGGACCCGTACGAGCAGTACTTC.

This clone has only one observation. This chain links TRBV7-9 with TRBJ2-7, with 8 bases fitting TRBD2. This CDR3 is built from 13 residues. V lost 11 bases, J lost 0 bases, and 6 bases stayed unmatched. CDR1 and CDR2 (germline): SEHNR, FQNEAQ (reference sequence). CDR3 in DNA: TGTGCCGGGCGGGAGGATCTCTCCTACGAGCAGTACTTC. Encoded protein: CAGREDLSYEQYF.

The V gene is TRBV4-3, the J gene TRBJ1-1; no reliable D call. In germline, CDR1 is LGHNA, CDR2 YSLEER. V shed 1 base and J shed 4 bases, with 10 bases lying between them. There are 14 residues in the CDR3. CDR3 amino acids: CASSQVRRGTEAFF. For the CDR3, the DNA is TGCGCCAGCAGCCAAGTAAGACGGGGCACTGAAGCTTTCTTT.

In DNA, the CDR3 is TGTGCCAGCAGTTTTGATTCGGGTGAGCAGTTCTTC. This translates into CASSFDSGEQFF. V is TRBV28 and J is TRBJ2-1; the D is unclear. The CDR3 covers 12 residues. V lost 3 bases and J lost 9, with 9 bases in between. Per germline, CDR1 MDHEN and CDR2 SYDVKM.

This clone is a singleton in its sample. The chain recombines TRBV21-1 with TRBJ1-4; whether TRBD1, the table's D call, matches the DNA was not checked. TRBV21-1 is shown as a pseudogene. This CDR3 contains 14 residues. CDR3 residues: CASSSGQGREKLFF. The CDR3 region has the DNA TGTGCCAGCAGCTCAGGACAGGGCCGGGAAAAACTGTTTTTT.

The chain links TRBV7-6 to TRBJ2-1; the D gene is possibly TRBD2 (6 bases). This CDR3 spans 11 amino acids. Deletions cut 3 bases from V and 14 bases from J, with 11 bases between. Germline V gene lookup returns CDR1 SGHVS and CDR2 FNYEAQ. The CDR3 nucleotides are TGTGCCAGCAGCTTTGGGGAGGAGGAGTTCTTC. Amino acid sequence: CASSFGEEEFF. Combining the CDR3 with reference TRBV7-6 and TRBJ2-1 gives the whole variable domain GAGVSQSPRYKVTKRGQDVALRCDPISGHVSLYWYRQALGQGPEFLTYFNYEAQQDKSGLPNDRFSAERPEGSISTLTIQRTEQRDSAMYRCASSFGEEEFFGPGTRLTVL.

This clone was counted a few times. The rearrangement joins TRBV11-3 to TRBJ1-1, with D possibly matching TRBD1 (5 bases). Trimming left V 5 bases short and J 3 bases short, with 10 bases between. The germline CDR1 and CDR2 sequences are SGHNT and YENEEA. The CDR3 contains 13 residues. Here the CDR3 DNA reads TGTGCCAGCAGCCGGGGGGTGTACACTGAAGCTTTCTTT. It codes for CASSRGVYTEAFF.

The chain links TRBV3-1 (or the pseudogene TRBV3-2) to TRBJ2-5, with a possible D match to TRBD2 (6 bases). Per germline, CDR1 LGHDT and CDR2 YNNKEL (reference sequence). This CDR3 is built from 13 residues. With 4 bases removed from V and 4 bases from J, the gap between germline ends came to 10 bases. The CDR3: CASSPPGVETQYF. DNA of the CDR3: TGTGCCAGCAGCCCCCCGGGAGTAGAGACCCAGTACTTC.

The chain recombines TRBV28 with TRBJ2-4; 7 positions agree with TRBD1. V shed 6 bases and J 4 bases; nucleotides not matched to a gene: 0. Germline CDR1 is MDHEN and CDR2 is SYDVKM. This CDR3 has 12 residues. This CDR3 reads CASRGQKNIQYF. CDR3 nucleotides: TGTGCCAGCAGGGGACAGAAAAACATTCAGTACTTC. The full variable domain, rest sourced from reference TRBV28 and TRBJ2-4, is DVKVTQSSRYLVKRTGEKVFLECVQDMDHENMFWYRQDPGLGLRLIYFSYDVKMKEKGDIPEGYSVSREKKERFSLILESASTNQTSMYLCASRGQKNIQYFGAGTRLSVL.

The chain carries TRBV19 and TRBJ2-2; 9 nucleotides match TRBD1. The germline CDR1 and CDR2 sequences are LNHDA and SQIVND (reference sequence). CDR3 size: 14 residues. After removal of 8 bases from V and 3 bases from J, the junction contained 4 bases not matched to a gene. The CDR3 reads CASRTGEYTGELFF. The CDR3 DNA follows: TGTGCCAGTCGGACAGGGGAGTACACCGGGGAGCTGTTTTTT.

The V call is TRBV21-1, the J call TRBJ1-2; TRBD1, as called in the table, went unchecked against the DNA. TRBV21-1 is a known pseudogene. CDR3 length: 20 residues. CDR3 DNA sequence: TGTGCCAGCAGCACCTTAACTTGGGACAGCCGTACCGTTTTCTTTCGGGGCTACACCTTC. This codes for CASSTLTWDSRTVFFRGYTF.

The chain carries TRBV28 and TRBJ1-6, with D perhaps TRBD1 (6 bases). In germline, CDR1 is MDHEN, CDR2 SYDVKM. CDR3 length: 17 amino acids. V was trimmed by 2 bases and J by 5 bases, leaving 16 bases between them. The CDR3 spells CASSLGIGGAHNSPLHF. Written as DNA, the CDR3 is TGTGCCAGCAGTTTAGGGATTGGGGGGGCCCATAATTCACCCCTCCACTTT. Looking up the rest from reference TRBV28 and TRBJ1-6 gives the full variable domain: DVKVTQSSRYLVKRTGEKVFLECVQDMDHENMFWYRQDPGLGLRLIYFSYDVKMKEKGDIPEGYSVSREKKERFSLILESASTNQTSMYLCASSLGIGGAHNSPLHFGNGTRLTVT.

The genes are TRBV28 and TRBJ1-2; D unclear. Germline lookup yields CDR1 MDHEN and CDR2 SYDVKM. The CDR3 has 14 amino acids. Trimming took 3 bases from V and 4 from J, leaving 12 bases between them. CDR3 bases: TGTGCCAGCAGTTTGCAGGCAGGAACCTATGGCTACACCTTC. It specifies CASSLQAGTYGYTF.

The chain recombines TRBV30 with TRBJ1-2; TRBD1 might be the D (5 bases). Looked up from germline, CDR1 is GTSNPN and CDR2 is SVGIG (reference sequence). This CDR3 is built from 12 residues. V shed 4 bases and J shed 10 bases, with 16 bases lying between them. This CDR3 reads CAWTDSGKNYTF. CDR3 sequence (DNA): TGTGCCTGGACCGACAGTGGCAAAAACTACACCTTC.